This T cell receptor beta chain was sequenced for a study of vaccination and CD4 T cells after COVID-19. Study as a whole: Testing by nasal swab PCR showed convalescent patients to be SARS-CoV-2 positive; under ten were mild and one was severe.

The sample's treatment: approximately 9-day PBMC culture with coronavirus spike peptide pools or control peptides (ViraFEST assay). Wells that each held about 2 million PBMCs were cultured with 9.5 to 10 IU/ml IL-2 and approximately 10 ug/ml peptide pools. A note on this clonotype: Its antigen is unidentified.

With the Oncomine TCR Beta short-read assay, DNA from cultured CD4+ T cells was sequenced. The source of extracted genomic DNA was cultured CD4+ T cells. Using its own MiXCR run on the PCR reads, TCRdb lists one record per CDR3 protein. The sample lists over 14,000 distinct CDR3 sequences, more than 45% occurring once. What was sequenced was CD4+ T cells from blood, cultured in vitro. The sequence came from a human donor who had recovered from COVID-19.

The CDR3 nucleotides are TGCAGTGCTTTGACTAGCGGGGGGGCTTGGGAGCAGTTCTTC. Residues: CSALTSGGAWEQFF. The chain employs TRBV20-1 and TRBJ2-1; 14 bases map to TRBD2. The length of the CDR3 is 14 residues. Looked up from germline, CDR1 is DFQATT and CDR2 is SNEGSKA (reference sequence). The J segment lost 10 bases and the V segment lost 5 bases, leaving 7 bases of the junction unmatched.